This TCR beta chain was retrieved from a study of radiotherapy plus CTLA-4 blockade in lung cancer. Turning to the study itself: Patients showed objective responses in about 20% of cases, and disease control was achieved by 30% to 35%.

General study points: In blood, after radiotherapy plus ipilimumab, tumor-derived TCR clones expanded. Best predicting response, reportedly, were early blood T cell clone dynamics, with interferon-beta.

Germline CDR1 is KGHSH and CDR2 is LQKENI. The CDR3 extends over 15 amino acids. The V gene end was trimmed by 6 bases and the J gene end by 6 bases; junction bases not matched to a gene: 12. Enrolled patients, whose metastatic non-small-cell lung cancer was chemo-refractory, received focal radiation plus CTLA-4 blockade with ipilimumab. Details on this clone: The antigen remains undetermined.

Method: immunoSEQ multiplex PCR; TCRdb's copy keeps in-frame clones and lacks some. The repertoire has over 80,000 clones, 85% to 90% of them found once; the top ten carry 16%. The receptor was isolated from a human donor with non-small cell lung cancer that progressed on radiotherapy plus ipilimumab. The chain recombines TRBV18 with TRBJ1-2; 8 bases fit TRBD1. Material: peripheral blood, obtained from a patient treated with radiotherapy plus ipilimumab. The CDR3 DNA reads TGTGCCAGCTCTCCAGCTCCAGGGGGCGACCATGGCTACACCTTC. The encoded protein is CASSPAPGGDHGYTF.